This T cell receptor (beta chain) was recorded in a study of neurological immune-mediated disorders. This CDR3 is built from 15 residues. Germline CDR1 reads MNHEY; CDR2 reads SVGAGI. V was clipped by 0 bases and J by 5 bases, with 8 bases between them. Synthesis of cDNA was performed by 5'RACE using 10-nucleotide random UMIs. Every sequencing run generated in excess of 160 million TCR-beta sequences. These sequences covered 15-18 subjects. TCRdb independently ran MiXCR on the 5' RACE reads; one entry per CDR3 protein. This table holds roughly 50,000 distinct CDR3 sequences, approximately 10% found once. The unsorted libraries were generated from a total of 2 million PBMCs, which had been stored in RNAlater at -80 C. Overall study results and limits: Multiple sclerosis, the disease with the least TCR clonal expansion, fell below healthy controls, whereas HTLV-1-associated myelopathy showed the most.

This clonotype is medium-sized within its sample. Its antigen is still unknown. V usage is TRBV6-5 and J usage is TRBJ2-6; D unresolved. The TCR sequence derives from a man between 65 and 85 years old with HTLV-1-associated myelopathy (HAM/TSP). Specimen: PBMCs. The CDR3 nucleotides read TGTGCCAGCAGTTACTCCTCTTCTAGGGCCAACGTCCTGACTTTC. It specifies CASSYSSSRANVLTF.